These T cell receptor beta chains were read from a single sample in a study of chemoradiotherapy in HPV16-positive cancers. Here immunoSEQ multiplex PCR was the method, and the copy in TCRdb shows in-frame clones only, minus some. The sample has over 10,000 clones; around 82% are singletons. The specimen was blood, collected from a patient who underwent chemoradiotherapy. The receptor source for this set is a human donor with HPV-associated anogenital cancer. CDR3s include the opening cysteine and the closing phenylalanine or tryptophan. Each record gives: D gene, V gene, clone size, J gene, CDR3 DNA, CDR3 protein. The D gene is left open where the match is weak. Not all rows give a size; the values are once, few, many and, for expanded clones, a class.

>.|TRBV5-1|.|TRBJ2-4
TGCGCCAGCAGAAAAGAGGGAGAGGGAAACATTCAGTACTTC
CASRKEGEGNIQYF
>.|TRBV7-2|.|TRBJ1-4
TGTGCCAGCAGCTTAGCGCGCGGTAATGAAAAACTGTTTTTT
CASSLARGNEKLFF
>TRBD1|TRBV7-9|few|TRBJ2-2
TGTGCCAGCAGCGACAGGGTCGGCACCGGGGAGCTGTTTTTT
CASSDRVGTGELFF
>.|TRBV5-6|.|TRBJ1-2
TGTGCCAGCAGCTTGGGGCCATCCTATGGCTACACCTTC
CASSLGPSYGYTF
>.|TRBV6-5|few|TRBJ1-6
TGTGCCAGCAACCCCGGGAGGGCTAATTCACCCCTCCACTTT
CASNPGRANSPLHF
>.|TRBV5-5|.|TRBJ2-3
TGTGCCAGCAGCTTGGTTGGGGGCCACGGCGCAGATACGCAGTATTTT
CASSLVGGHGADTQYF
>TRBD1|TRBV11-2|.|TRBJ2-3
TGTGCCAGCAGGACCGGGACAGGGGGCCGATCCACAGATACGCAGTATTTT
CASRTGTGGRSTDTQYF
>.|TRBV7-9|.|TRBJ1-2
TGTGCCAGCAGCTTAGAACCGGAGGGCTATGGCTACACCTTC
CASSLEPEGYGYTF
>TRBD2|TRBV7-9|few|TRBJ2-7
TGTGCCAGCAGCTTCGCTAGCGGGGGGTACGAGCAGTACTTC
CASSFASGGYEQYF
>.|TRBV1|.|TRBJ2-1
TGCACCAGCAGCCAAGTAGGGACTAGCGGGGGTGCTAATGAGCAGTTCTTC
CTSSQVGTSGGANEQFF
>.|TRBV29-1|.|TRBJ2-5
TGCAGCGTAACCGGGAGTGTAGAGACCCAGTACTTC
CSVTGSVETQYF
>.|TRBV5-4|.|TRBJ1-1
TGTGCCAGCAGCCGCGACAGCAGCCTGTCGTACACTGAAGCTTTCTTT
CASSRDSSLSYTEAFF
>.|TRBV25-1|once|TRBJ1-6
TGTGCCAGCAGTGAAACCGCCTGGATGAGGACAAGCCATTCACCCCTCCACTTT
CASSETAWMRTSHSPLHF
>TRBD1|TRBV5-1|.|TRBJ2-6
TGCGCCAGCAGAGAGACAGGGTCGACCAACGTCCTGACTTTC
CASRETGSTNVLTF
>.|TRBV11-1|.|TRBJ2-1
TGTGCCAGCAGCCTCGGAAAAGGGACCTACAATGAGCAGTTCTTC
CASSLGKGTYNEQFF
>TRBD1|TRBV7-9|.|TRBJ1-2
TGTGCCAGCAGCGACCACAGGGGCCCGCTCTATGGCTACACCTTC
CASSDHRGPLYGYTF
>.|TRBV6-1|.|TRBJ1-4
TGTGCCAGCAGTGAACCCTTGGGAAAACTGTTTTTT
CASSEPLGKLFF
>TRBD1|TRBV30|.|TRBJ1-2
TGTGCCTGGAGTGTAGGGCCCGGGACAGTACTTAACTATGGCTACACCTTC
CAWSVGPGTVLNYGYTF
>TRBD2|TRBV19|.|TRBJ2-1
TGTGCCAGTAGTACGGGAGGGGGTTACAATGAGCAGTTCTTC
CASSTGGGYNEQFF
>.|TRBV2|.|TRBJ1-2
TGTGCCAGCAGTGAAGGTCGGTATGGCTACACCTTC
CASSEGRYGYTF
>TRBD2|TRBV9|once|TRBJ2-3
TGTGCCAGCAGCGTAGGCTGGCGGGGGTTGGATACGCAGTATTTT
CASSVGWRGLDTQYF
>.|TRBV5-6|.|TRBJ2-7
TGTGCCAGCAGCCGACAGGCAATAAGGGCCTACGAGCAGTACTTC
CASSRQAIRAYEQYF
>.|TRBV7-3|.|TRBJ2-1
TGTGCCAGCAGCTTAACTACTCGGGGAGCTGAGCAGTTCTTC
CASSLTTRGAEQFF
>.|TRBV11-2|.|TRBJ1-1
TGTGCCAGCAGCTTAGTAGTGGGGAACACTGAAGCTTTCTTT
CASSLVVGNTEAFF
>TRBD2|TRBV7-9|.|TRBJ2-1
TGTGCCAGCAGCTTCACTAGCGGGGGGGAAAGTGAGCAGTTCTTC
CASSFTSGGESEQFF
>.|TRBV10-1|.|TRBJ2-5
TGCGCCAGCAGTGGGTGTTGTGGTCGGCAAGAGACCCAGTACTTC
CASSGCCGRQETQYF
>.|TRBV10-1|few|TRBJ1-1
TGCGCCAGCAGTGAGAGGTCCGCGAACACTGAAGCTTTCTTT
CASSERSANTEAFF
>.|TRBV6-4|.|TRBJ2-7
TGTGCCAGCAGTGAAGGTCGAGTCACAGGTCTACTCTTC
CASSEGRVTGLLF
>.|TRBV12-1|once|TRBJ2-7
TGTGCCAGCAGCTTTGGGAGACAGGGTCCCTACGAGCAGTACTTC
CASSFGRQGPYEQYF
>.|TRBV5-1|.|TRBJ1-1
TGCGCCAGCAGTCGGGACACCGACACTGAAGCTTTCTTT
CASSRDTDTEAFF
>TRBD1|TRBV5-6|.|TRBJ2-7
TGTGCCAGCAGCTTGGGAGGGACAGGTAACTACGAGCAGTACTTC
CASSLGGTGNYEQYF
>.|TRBV5-6|once|TRBJ2-3
TGTGCCAGCAGCTTGGGGGGGGACCCAGGAGATACGCAGTATTTT
CASSLGGDPGDTQYF
>TRBD2|TRBV13|.|TRBJ2-3
TGTGCCAGCAGCTTGGCGGGGGGGTTTACAGATACGCAGTATTTT
CASSLAGGFTDTQYF
>.|TRBV5-6|.|TRBJ2-5
TGTGCCAGCAGCTTCCGGGAATTACGGACCCAGTACTTC
CASSFRELRTQYF
>.|TRBV30|once|TRBJ1-2
TGTGCCTGGAGTGAGGGGATAAATGGCTACACCTTC
CAWSEGINGYTF
>.|TRBV5-6|.|TRBJ1-6
TGTGCCAGCAGCTTGGACCCAGTGAGCTCCTATAATTCACCCCTCCACTTT
CASSLDPVSSYNSPLHF